Shown below are 14 T cell receptor beta chains from a single sample sequenced in a study of identical twins. TCRdb itself ran the 5' RACE reads through MiXCR, one entry per CDR3 protein. The sample lists about 250,000 distinct CDR3 sequences; 6% to 8.5% were seen once. These data are also associated with another study on yellow fever vaccine responses in identical twins.

Material for sequencing was CD8+ T cells sorted from blood. Receptors were obtained from a woman aged 18-29 years in good health.

This clonotype was observed many times. V gene TRBV12-3 or TRBV12-4 combines with J gene TRBJ1-1; maybe TRBD1 (5 bases). The CDR3 runs 14 residues. Trimming pared 3 bases from V and 4 bases from J, leaving 12 bases between. CDR3 in amino acids: CASSLTSGGTEAFF. DNA for the CDR3: TGTGCCAGCAGTTTGACTAGCGGGGGCACTGAAGCTTTCTTT.

This clonotype has more than one count but fewer than ten. The chain carries TRBV11-2 and TRBJ2-7, with TRBD1 matching 8 bases. The CDR3 has 16 amino acids. The V gene end was trimmed by 5 bases and the J gene end by 6 bases; junction bases not matched to a gene: 15. Germline V lookup: CDR1 SGHAT, CDR2 FQNNGV. This CDR3 is CASSPNSGTGNPEQYV. For the CDR3, the DNA is TGTGCCAGCAGCCCCAACTCCGGGACAGGCAATCCCGAGCAGTACGTC.

This clonotype was seen only a few times. The chain has TRBV12-3 or TRBV12-4 and TRBJ1-5, with D uncertain. The V and J ends lost 5 bases and 5 bases respectively, with 7 bases between them. There are 12 residues in the CDR3. CDR3 DNA sequence: TGTGCCAGCAGTCGGAGGGATCAGCCCCAGCATTTT. It is translated as CASSRRDQPQHF.

This clonotype has just a few counts. The chain carries TRBV4-1 and TRBJ1-5, with 10 bases lining up with TRBD1. This CDR3 region has 16 residues. The J segment lost 4 bases and the V segment lost 0 bases, leaving 3 bases of the junction unmatched. Germline V gene sequence: CDR1 MGHRA, CDR2 YSYEKL. The CDR3 nucleotides read TGCGCCAGCAGCCAAGACGGGACAGGGGTAAATCAGCCCCAGCATTTT. Encoded protein: CASSQDGTGVNQPQHF.

The chain is built from TRBV9 and TRBJ2-3; 10 nucleotides align to TRBD2. This CDR3 has 16 amino acids. Looked up from germline, CDR1 is SGDLS and CDR2 is YYNGEE. The ends lost 4 bases at V and 4 bases at J; junction bases unmatched: 9. The CDR3 region has the DNA TGTGCCAGCAGCTTCGATAGCGGGAGGTCCGCAGATACGCAGTATTTT. Protein: CASSFDSGRSADTQYF.

This clonotype appeared a few times. The J gene is TRBJ2-5, the V gene TRBV11-2, with D unresolved. With 5 bases removed from V and 5 bases from J, the gap between germline ends came to 12 bases. Germline CDR1 and CDR2: SGHAT and FQNNGV. This CDR3 is built from 13 residues. CDR3 nucleotide sequence: TGTGCCAGCAGCCTTAACGGAATGGAGACCCAGTACTTC. This encodes CASSLNGMETQYF. Supplemented by reference TRBV11-2 and TRBJ2-5, the full variable domain reads EAGVAQSPRYKIIEKRQSVAFWCNPISGHATLYWYQQILGQGPKLLIQFQNNGVVDDSQLPKDRFSAERLKGVDSTLKIQPAKLEDSAVYLCASSLNGMETQYFGPGTRLLVL.

This clonotype was recorded many times. CDR3: CSARQDQYEQYV. In nucleotides, the CDR3 is TGCAGTGCTAGACAGGACCAGTACGAGCAGTACGTC. The chain joins TRBV20-1 to TRBJ2-7; D unclear. The germline V gene encodes CDR1 DFQATT and CDR2 SNEGSKA (reference sequence). The V and J ends lost 2 bases and 4 bases respectively, with 9 bases between them. The CDR3 spans 12 residues.

This clonotype was detected many times. V is TRBV12-3 or TRBV12-4 and J is TRBJ2-6, with no clear D. V lost 7 bases to trimming and J lost 2 bases, with 9 bases between them. CDR3 length: 14 amino acids. The CDR3 is CASTFPAGANVLTF. CDR3 DNA: TGTGCCAGCACCTTCCCCGCTGGGGCCAACGTCCTGACTTTC.

The chain links TRBV19 to TRBJ2-7; D tentatively reads TRBD1 or TRBD2 (5 bases each). This CDR3 is built from 14 residues. CDR1 and CDR2 (germline): LNHDA, SQIVND (reference sequence). Trimming pared 5 bases from V and 3 bases from J, leaving 14 bases between. The CDR3 protein is CASSEGFWGYEQYF. As DNA, the CDR3 is TGTGCCAGTAGTGAGGGGTTTTGGGGCTACGAGCAGTACTTC.

This clonotype was found many times. V gene TRBV12-3 or TRBV12-4 combines with J gene TRBJ2-5; 9 bases line up with TRBD2. V shed 4 bases and J 1 base; nucleotides not matched to a gene: 7. CDR3 length: 16 amino acids. DNA for the CDR3: TGTGCCAGCAGTTCCTCTAGCGGGGATCTCCAAGAGACCCAGTACTTC. Protein product: CASSSSSGDLQETQYF.

This clonotype was seen ten or more times. The rearrangement uses TRBV3-1 and TRBJ1-1, with D uncertain. The CDR3 totals 14 residues. Germline values: CDR1 LGHDT, CDR2 YNNKEL (reference sequence). V was trimmed by 0 bases and J by 10 bases, leaving 15 bases between them. The CDR3 protein is CASSQDRAGPGAFF. CDR3 bases: TGTGCCAGCAGCCAAGATCGGGCAGGCCCGGGAGCTTTCTTT.

There are many counts of this clonotype. The chain has TRBV11-1 and TRBJ2-7; D is possibly TRBD2 (5 bases). The germline gives CDR1 SGHAT, CDR2 FQDESV (reference sequence). Trimming cost V 2 bases and J 0 bases, with 8 bases left between them. CDR3 length: 14 residues. For the CDR3, the DNA is TGTGCCAGCAGCTTATTTGGACTCTCCTACGAGCAGTACTTC. Amino acid sequence: CASSLFGLSYEQYF.

This clonotype has only a few counts. V is TRBV7-9 and J is TRBJ2-2; unclear D gene. Trimming took 5 bases from V and 5 from J, leaving 18 bases between them. Germline CDR1 reads SEHNR; CDR2 reads FQNEAQ (reference sequence). CDR3 length: 16 amino acids. The CDR3 DNA follows: TGTGCCAGCAGCCTAGAGATAGTACTGGGGACCGGGGAGCTGTTTTTT. Protein product: CASSLEIVLGTGELFF.

This clonotype has at least ten counts. The J gene is TRBJ1-1, the V gene TRBV28; D is unresolved. V shed 7 bases and J shed 4 bases, with 10 bases lying between them. Germline CDR1 reads MDHEN; CDR2 reads SYDVKM. The CDR3 consists of 12 residues. The DNA of the CDR3 is TGTGCCAGCAAGGATGAGGGCACTGAAGCTTTCTTT. The encoded protein is CASKDEGTEAFF.